One and the same sample provided the 12 T cell receptor beta chains below, sequenced in a study of blood T cell repertoires in COVID-19. Clones were read by immunoSEQ multiplex PCR, and TCRdb kept only the in-frame ones, dropping some. The data contain some 200,000 clones, around four fifths of them singletons. Sequenced material: peripheral blood. The source of these receptors is a woman aged 55-70 years who had recovered from COVID-19.

The rearrangement uses TRBV29-1 and TRBJ1-2, with 7 nucleotides matching TRBD1. Trimming took 7 bases from V and 5 from J; bases not matched to a gene: 7. CDR1 is SQVTM, CDR2 ANQGSEA, per germline. The CDR3 spans 12 residues. CDR3 in amino acids: CSAAEGAYGYTF. The CDR3 DNA reads as TGCAGCGCTGCGGAGGGGGCATATGGCTACACCTTC.

This clone was seen a few times. J is TRBJ1-6 and V is TRBV10-3, with D perhaps matching TRBD1 (6 bases). Germline V gene lookup returns CDR1 ENHRY and CDR2 SYGVKD. The CDR3 length is 14 residues. V gave up 10 bases and J gave up 8 bases, with 18 bases separating them. The CDR3 region is CANQAAGADSPLHF. In DNA, the CDR3 is TGTGCCAACCAGGCGGCGGGGGCTGATTCACCCCTCCACTTT.

The chain links TRBV6-5 to TRBJ1-2; 10 bases match TRBD1. V was pared by 2 bases and J by 8 bases, with 8 bases of the junction left unmatched. The CDR3 extends over 15 amino acids. Per the germline V gene, CDR1 is MNHEY and CDR2 is SVGAGI. The CDR3 nucleotides read TGTGCCAGCAGTTACCCCGGGACAGGGGTCGGCGGCTACACCTTC. This gives the protein CASSYPGTGVGGYTF.

This clone was seen once. The chain employs TRBV6-2 or TRBV6-3 and TRBJ2-1; D may be TRBD2 (5 bases). The CDR3 is made up of 18 amino acids. Germline values: CDR1 MNHEY, CDR2 SVGEGT. Deletions cut 4 bases from V and 0 bases from J, with 19 bases between. CDR3 bases: TGTGCCAGCAGTTCACGGGGTTCCGAGGTCGGCTCCTACAATGAGCAGTTCTTC. Protein product: CASSSRGSEVGSYNEQFF.

The V and J genes are TRBV12-5 and TRBJ1-2, with D uncertain. Germline assignment: CDR1 LGHNT and CDR2 FRNRAP. The ends were cut back, 6 bases at V and 4 bases at J, with 12 bases in the middle. There are 13 residues in the CDR3. The CDR3 sequence: CASGSGSLYGYTF. CDR3 nucleotides: TGTGCTAGTGGATCCGGGTCCCTCTATGGCTACACCTTC.

This clone has only a few counts. The V and J genes are TRBV5-5 and TRBJ2-3; 8 bases agree with TRBD2. The V and J ends lost 2 bases and 2 bases, in that order; junction bases with no gene match: 4. This CDR3 is built from 15 residues. Germline CDR1 and CDR2: SGHKS and YYEKEE (reference sequence). The CDR3 sequence: CASSFTSGYTDTQYF. CDR3 DNA sequence: TGTGCCAGCAGCTTTACTAGCGGCTACACAGATACGCAGTATTTT.

This clone was seen once. The same CDR3 arises from other DNA sequences in this sample as well. This chain connects TRBV5-1 to TRBJ1-6; possible D gene TRBD1, 5 bases. The CDR3 is made up of 14 amino acids. Trimming left V 0 bases short and J 5 bases short, with 6 bases between. CDR1 and CDR2 from the germline V gene are SGHRS and YFSETQ. CDR3 region: CASSLGQNNSPLHF. In DNA form, the CDR3 reads TGCGCCAGCAGCTTGGGACAGAATAATTCACCCCTCCACTTT. The complete variable domain, with remaining parts taken from reference TRBV5-1 and TRBJ1-6, reads KAGVTQTPRYLIKTRGQQVTLSCSPISGHRSVSWYQQTPGQGLQFLFEYFSETQRNKGNFPGRFSGRQFSNSRSEMNVSTLELGDSALYLCASSLGQNNSPLHFGNGTRLTVT.

The J gene is TRBJ2-5, the V gene TRBV7-9; the D gene is possibly TRBD2 (6 bases). In germline, CDR1 is SEHNR, CDR2 FQNEAQ (reference sequence). Trimming cost V 10 bases and J 4 bases, with 16 bases left between them. This CDR3 region has 13 residues. Here the CDR3 DNA reads TGTGCCACCATTCGGGGGTTTCGAGAGACCCAGTACTTC. Protein sequence: CATIRGFRETQYF.

This clone was seen only once. The chain has TRBV5-1 and TRBJ2-5; D call uncertain. This CDR3 region has 13 residues. The V end lost 2 bases, the J end lost 4 bases, and 9 bases lay between the germline ends. CDR1 is SGHRS, CDR2 YFSETQ, per germline. In DNA, the CDR3 is TGCGCCAGCAGCTTCAAGGAGAGAGAGACCCAGTACTTC. It codes for CASSFKERETQYF.

This clone was found once. This chain joins TRBV2 and TRBJ2-1, with 13 nucleotides matching TRBD2. V lost 4 bases, J lost 7 bases, and 4 bases stayed unmatched. There are 15 residues in the CDR3. The germline V gene has CDR1 SNHLY and CDR2 FYNNEI. CDR3 region: CASSGGLAGDNEQFF. CDR3 nucleotides: TGTGCCAGCAGTGGTGGACTAGCGGGGGATAATGAGCAGTTCTTC.

The chain combines TRBV19 with TRBJ1-4, with 10 bases aligning to TRBD1. CDR1 is LNHDA and CDR2 is SQIVND in the germline V gene (reference sequence). V was pared by 7 bases and J by 16 bases, with 9 bases of the junction left unmatched. The CDR3 runs 12 residues. CDR3 in amino acids: CASTPGTGERFF. The CDR3 nucleotides are TGTGCCAGTACCCCGGGGACAGGGGAGAGGTTTTTT.

Written as DNA, the CDR3 is TGTGCCAGTAGTATATACCAGATCTTCCTCGCGAACACCGGGGAGCTGTTTTTT. It codes for CASSIYQIFLANTGELFF. This chain links TRBV19 with TRBJ2-2; D gene ambiguous. Trimming pared 2 bases from V and 0 bases from J, leaving 16 bases between. The germline CDR1 and CDR2 sequences are LNHDA and SQIVND (reference sequence). The CDR3 is 18 amino acids.